The T cell receptor beta chain described here comes from a study of T cell changes during pregnancy in multiple sclerosis. Method: immunoSEQ multiplex PCR; TCRdb's copy keeps in-frame clones and lacks some. Among tens of thousands of clones listed, about 92% were seen once. The sequence derives from a female donor with multiple sclerosis, enrolled in a pregnancy study. This material consisted of CD4+ T cells from peripheral blood mononuclear cells, taken after pregnancy.

The CDR3 nucleotides read TGTGCCACCCTTGGGGACAGGGGTGAAGGCCAGCCCCAGCATTTT. Amino acid sequence: CATLGDRGEGQPQHF. The chain recombines TRBV10-3 with TRBJ1-5, with 10 bases fitting TRBD1. V trimming: 10 bases; J trimming: 7 bases; junction bases outside the gene matches: 13. CDR3 length equals 15 residues. Per germline, CDR1 ENHRY and CDR2 SYGVKD.